This TCR beta chain was captured in a study of graft-versus-host responses after intestinal transplantation. Study-level information: Among the recipients, transplants were multivisceral, liver-intestinal, or isolated intestinal. Each recipient received anti-thymocyte globulin induction, then tacrolimus and steroids for roughly 3 years. The study's findings and limits: Early post-transplant HvG declines were associated with peak circulating GvH clone levels. Detection of GvH clones occurred in recipient marrow, and some had their first appearance in ileum or blood.

In the case of this clone: What it binds is not known.

The CDR3 totals 15 residues. In germline, CDR1 is MNHNS, CDR2 SASEGT. The V end lost 6 bases, the J end lost 6 bases, and 19 bases lay between the germline ends. Only in-frame clones appear in the TCRdb table, and some are missing; sequencing was by immunoSEQ multiplex PCR. The data contain about 70,000 clones, nearly 90% of them singletons. This sample comprised unstimulated CD8+ T cells sorted from spleen or lymph node cells, obtained before transplant. The J gene is TRBJ2-3, the V gene TRBV6-1, with D possibly being TRBD2 (7 bases). The TCR sequence derives from a human donor who was the organ donor for an intestinal transplant. Written as DNA, the CDR3 is TGTGCCAGCAGCCCAACGGGGGGCAGTCTGGATACGCAGTATTTT. Amino acid sequence: CASSPTGGSLDTQYF.